Below, 9 T cell receptor beta chains from the same sample are listed, as sequenced in a study of beta chain features in type 1 diabetes. Expressed TCRB transcripts were sequenced because the entire RNA isolate underwent reverse transcription. Sequencing used immunoSEQ multiplex PCR; TCRdb keeps in-frame clones, though not all of them. The table shows about 180,000 clones, with around an eighth occurring only once. The sample consisted of central memory CD4+ T cells from blood. Receptor source: a woman under 30 in good health.

This clone has only one observation. DNA of the CDR3: TGTGCCAGTCGGGATAGCGGGATCACAGATACGCAGTATTTT. Translated: CASRDSGITDTQYF. The chain employs TRBV19 and TRBJ2-3, with 8 bases that match TRBD2. V trimming: 8 bases; J trimming: 2 bases; junction bases outside the gene matches: 6. The CDR3 runs to 14 residues. Germline CDR1 and CDR2: LNHDA and SQIVND (reference sequence).

This clone occurred a few times. This rearrangement joins TRBV7-9 to TRBJ1-5; D remains ambiguous. CDR1 is SEHNR, CDR2 FQNEAQ, per germline (reference sequence). The CDR3 has 13 amino acids. V lost 5 bases to trimming and J lost 2 bases, with 7 bases between them. The CDR3 DNA reads TGTGCCAGCAGCCCGGAGGGCAATCAGCCCCAGCATTTT. Translated, it gives CASSPEGNQPQHF.

This clone was picked up many times. CDR3 sequence reads: CASSLFGGAGLFF. CDR3 nucleotides: TGCGCCAGCAGCTTGTTTGGGGGGGCCGGACTGTTTTTT. The V and J genes are TRBV5-1 and TRBJ1-4; a weak D match, TRBD1 (6 bases). The CDR3 extends over 13 amino acids. Trimming removed 1 base at V and 13 bases at J, with 14 bases between. Germline V CDR1 and CDR2: SGHRS, YFSETQ.

This clone has a handful of counts. The rearrangement uses TRBV5-5 and TRBJ1-2; 8 bases agree with TRBD1. With 4 bases clipped from V and 8 bases from J, the junction kept 13 bases outside the gene matches. Looked up from germline, CDR1 is SGHKS and CDR2 is YYEKEE (reference sequence). CDR3 length: 15 amino acids. The CDR3 DNA reads as TGTGCCAGCAGCCTGGCTTTGGACAGGGTAGAAGGCTACACCTTC. Protein product: CASSLALDRVEGYTF.

This clone has more than one count but fewer than ten. A junction end diverges from the germline sequence, so it may reflect a read error. This chain uses TRBV7-7 with TRBJ2-7; the match to TRBD2 covers 9 bases. The CDR3 is 15 amino acids. The germline CDR1 and CDR2 sequences are SSHAT and FNYEAQ (reference sequence). CDR3: CASSPRTSAYYEQYF. The CDR3 region has the DNA TGTGCTAGCAGCCCTCGGACTAGCGCCTACTACGAGCAGTACTTC.

This clone came up a few times. The chain joins TRBV7-9 to TRBJ2-7, with 11 nucleotides matching TRBD2. This CDR3 contains 15 residues. Germline V gene data show CDR1 as SEHNR and CDR2 as FQNEAQ (reference sequence). The trim removed 5 bases at V and 6 bases at J, leaving 9 bases unmatched. The chain's CDR3 is CASSPRTSGSREQYF. The CDR3 nucleotides are TGTGCCAGCAGCCCCCGGACTAGCGGGTCCCGCGAGCAGTACTTC.

The rearrangement joins TRBV6-1 to TRBJ2-5; D unclear. CDR1 MNHNS and CDR2 SASEGT come from the germline V gene. Deletions cut 6 bases from V and 3 bases from J, with 8 bases between. This CDR3 spans 12 amino acids. The CDR3 reads CASSTMEETQYF. CDR3 DNA: TGTGCCAGCAGCACTATGGAAGAGACCCAGTACTTC.

The rearrangement links TRBV6-5 to TRBJ1-2, with a weak D call TRBD1 (6 bases). Trimming removed 6 bases from V and 1 base from J, with 15 bases in between. This CDR3 is 15 amino acids long. In germline, CDR1 is MNHEY, CDR2 SVGAGI. The CDR3 spells CASRLDSSFNYGYTF. The DNA for the CDR3 is TGTGCCAGCAGGTTGGACAGCTCCTTTAACTATGGCTACACCTTC.

This clone has more than one count but fewer than ten. The V call is TRBV29-1, the J call TRBJ1-3; D possibly corresponds to TRBD1 (6 bases). CDR1 is SQVTM and CDR2 is ANQGSEA in the germline V gene. Trimming took off 4 bases at V and 7 bases at J, with 11 bases between the two ends. The CDR3 contains 12 residues. The CDR3 nucleotides are TGCAGCGTTGTGGGGGCAGGTAACACCATATATTTT. This codes for CSVVGAGNTIYF.